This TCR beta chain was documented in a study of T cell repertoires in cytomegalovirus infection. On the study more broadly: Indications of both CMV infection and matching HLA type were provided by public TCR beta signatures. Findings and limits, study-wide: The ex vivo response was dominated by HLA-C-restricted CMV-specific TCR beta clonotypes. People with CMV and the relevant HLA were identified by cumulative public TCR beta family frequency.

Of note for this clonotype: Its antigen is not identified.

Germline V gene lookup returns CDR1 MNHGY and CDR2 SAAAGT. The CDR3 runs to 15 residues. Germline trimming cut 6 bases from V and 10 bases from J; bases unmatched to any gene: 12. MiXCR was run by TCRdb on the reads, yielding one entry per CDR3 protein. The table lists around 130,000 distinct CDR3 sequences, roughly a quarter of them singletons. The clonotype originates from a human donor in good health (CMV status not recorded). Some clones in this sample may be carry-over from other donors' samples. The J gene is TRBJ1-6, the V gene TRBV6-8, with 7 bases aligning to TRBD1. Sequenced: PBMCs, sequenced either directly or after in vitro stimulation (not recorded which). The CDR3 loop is CASSAREGARSPLHF. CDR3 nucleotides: TGTGCCAGCAGCGCTCGTGAGGGGGCAAGGTCACCCCTCCACTTT.